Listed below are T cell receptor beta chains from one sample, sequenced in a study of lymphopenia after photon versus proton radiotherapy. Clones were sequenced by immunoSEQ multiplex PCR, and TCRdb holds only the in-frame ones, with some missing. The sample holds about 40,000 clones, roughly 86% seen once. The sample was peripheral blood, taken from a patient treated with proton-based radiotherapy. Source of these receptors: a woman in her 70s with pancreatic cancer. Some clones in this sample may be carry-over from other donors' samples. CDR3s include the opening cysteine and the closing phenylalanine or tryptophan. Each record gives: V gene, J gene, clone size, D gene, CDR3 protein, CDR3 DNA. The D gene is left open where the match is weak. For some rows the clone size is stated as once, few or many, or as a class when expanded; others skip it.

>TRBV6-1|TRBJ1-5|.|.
CASTRPGVGNQPQHF
TGTGCCAGCACTAGACCGGGTGTTGGAAATCAGCCCCAGCATTTT
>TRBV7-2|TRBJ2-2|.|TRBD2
CASSSPFGLAANGGELFF
TGTGCCAGCAGCTCCCCCTTTGGACTAGCGGCCAACGGGGGGGAGCTGTTTTTT
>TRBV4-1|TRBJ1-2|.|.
CASSQVAGDRSYGYTF
TGCGCCAGCAGCCAAGTGGCGGGGGACCGGTCCTATGGCTACACCTTC
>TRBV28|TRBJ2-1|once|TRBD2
CASSRLAGGYNEQFF
TGTGCCAGCAGCCGACTAGCGGGAGGTTACAATGAGCAGTTCTTC
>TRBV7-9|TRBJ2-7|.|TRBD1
CASSSSAITGGNEQYF
TGTGCCAGCAGCTCTTCAGCAATAACAGGGGGCAACGAGCAGTACTTC
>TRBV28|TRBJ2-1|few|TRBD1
CASSRQGRTYNEQFF
TGTGCCAGCAGCCGACAGGGAAGAACCTACAATGAGCAGTTCTTC
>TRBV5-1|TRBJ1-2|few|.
CASSQDPSGYGYTF
TGCGCCAGCAGCCAGGACCCCTCCGGCTATGGCTACACCTTC
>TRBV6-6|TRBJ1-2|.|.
CASSYASSNYGYTF
TGTGCCAGCAGTTACGCGTCCTCAAACTATGGCTACACCTTC
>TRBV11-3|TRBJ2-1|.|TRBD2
CASSLDSGNNYNEQFF
TGTGCCAGCAGCTTAGATAGCGGGAACAACTACAATGAGCAGTTCTTC
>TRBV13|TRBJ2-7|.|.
CASSPARDLVSYEQYF
TGTGCCAGCAGCCCGGCCCGGGACTTAGTCTCCTACGAGCAGTACTTC
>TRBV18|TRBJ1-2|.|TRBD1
CASSSRQGSGYTF
TGTGCCAGCTCATCCAGACAGGGCTCTGGCTACACCTTC
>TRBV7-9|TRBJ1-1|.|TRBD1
CASSSGGGRDYLLNTEAFF
TGTGCCAGCAGCTCAGGGGGTGGGCGGGACTACTTGCTGAACACTGAAGCTTTCTTT
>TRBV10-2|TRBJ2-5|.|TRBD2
CASSESGKETQYF
TGCGCCAGCAGTGAAAGCGGGAAGGAGACCCAGTACTTC
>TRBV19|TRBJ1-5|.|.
CASSTDGQGQPQHF
TGTGCCAGTAGTACGGACGGGCAGGGTCAGCCCCAGCATTTT
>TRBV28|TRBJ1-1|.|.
CASSTGYSEAFF
TGTGCCAGCAGTACGGGATACAGTGAAGCTTTCTTT
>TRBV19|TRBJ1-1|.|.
CASKLQENTEAFF
TGTGCCAGTAAATTACAGGAGAACACTGAAGCTTTCTTT
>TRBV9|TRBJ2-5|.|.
CASSPPWGEETQYF
TGTGCCAGCAGCCCTCCGTGGGGGGAAGAGACCCAGTACTTC
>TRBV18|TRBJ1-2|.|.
CASSADSNYGYTF
TGTGCCAGCTCAGCGGACAGTAACTATGGCTACACCTTC
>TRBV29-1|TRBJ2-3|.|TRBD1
CSVDGTGTDTQYF
TGCAGCGTTGACGGGACAGGCACAGATACGCAGTATTTT
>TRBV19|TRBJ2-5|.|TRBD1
CASTGNSGTGRETQYF
TGTGCCAGTACCGGGAATTCCGGGACAGGGCGAGAGACCCAGTACTTC